This entry lists 26 T cell receptor beta chains sequenced from one sample in a study of cytomegalovirus exposure and HLA in healthy donors (dated by TCRdb to about 2017). The library was generated by the immunoSEQ multiplex PCR assay. For the multiplex PCR, a mixture combining 60 forward primers for TCR Vbeta segments and 13 reverse primers for TCR Jbeta segments was used. The clones in this table, taken by TCRdb from immuneACCESS, are in-frame only. Not every clone is retained; where verified, under half of the shortfall comes from an unresolved V gene, and the cause of the rest is unknown. Counted in this sample were more than 85,000 clones; around four fifths of them appeared once. The ten largest clones add up to around 8.6% of the sample. Sequencing input: PBMCs. Receptor source: a woman aged 40 to 55 in good health and CMV-seropositive.

The sample holds one count of this clone. The J gene is TRBJ1-6, the V gene TRBV5-6, with TRBD1 identical over 8 bases. Per germline, CDR1 SGHDT and CDR2 YYEEEE. The CDR3 covers 17 residues. The V gene end was trimmed by 4 bases and the J gene end by 0 bases; junction bases not matched to a gene: 6. CDR3 nucleotides: TGTGCCAGCAGCAAGGCCAGGGGGCGCTCCTATAATTCACCCCTCCACTTT. It is translated as CASSKARGRSYNSPLHF.

A few counts support this clone. The rearrangement joins TRBV28 to TRBJ2-7; 9 bases map to TRBD1. Per the germline V gene, CDR1 is MDHEN and CDR2 is SYDVKM. The CDR3 runs to 15 residues. The V and J ends lost 6 bases and 1 base, in that order; junction bases with no gene match: 7. CDR3 in amino acids: CASSLPGQGSYEQYF. The CDR3 bases are TGTGCCAGCAGCCTACCGGGACAGGGATCCTACGAGCAGTACTTC.

This chain connects TRBV18 to TRBJ1-5; perhaps TRBD1 as D (5 bases). V shed 2 bases and J shed 1 base, with 9 bases lying between them. Germline V gene lookup returns CDR1 KGHSH and CDR2 LQKENI. The CDR3 covers 15 residues. DNA of the CDR3: TGTGCCAGCTCACCAAGGAGGGACAGCAATCAGCCCCAGCATTTT. Protein sequence: CASSPRRDSNQPQHF.

This clone has only one observation. The chain employs TRBV4-3 and TRBJ2-1; D possibly corresponds to TRBD2 (5 bases). The CDR3 runs to 16 residues. Trimming removed 1 base at V and 2 bases at J, with 12 bases between. Germline CDR1 and CDR2: LGHNA and YSLEER. The CDR3 sequence is CASSQARTAAYNEQFF. CDR3 sequence (DNA): TGCGCCAGCAGCCAAGCCCGGACTGCCGCCTACAATGAGCAGTTCTTC.

This sequence joins TRBV7-2 and TRBJ1-5, with D unclear. The CDR3 length is 15 residues. From germline, CDR1 is SGHTA and CDR2 FQGNSA. The V gene lost 1 base and the J gene lost 0 bases, with 7 bases spanning the gap. CDR3 sequence (DNA): TGTGCCAGCAGCTTAGGAGAATATAGCAATCAGCCCCAGCATTTT. Translated, it gives CASSLGEYSNQPQHF.

CDR3 region: CASSRGVLQETQYF. DNA for the CDR3: TGTGCCAGCTCTCGGGGGGTATTACAAGAGACCCAGTACTTC. The J gene is TRBJ2-5, the V gene TRBV6-6; 7 positions agree with TRBD2. CDR3 length: 14 amino acids. Germline CDR1 and CDR2: MNHNY and SVGAGI (reference sequence). V gave up 8 bases and J gave up 2 bases; unmatched junction bases: 8.

J is TRBJ2-1 and V is TRBV7-9, with TRBD2 matching over 7 bases. The germline V gene encodes CDR1 SEHNR and CDR2 FQNEAQ (reference sequence). The trim removed 5 bases at V and 1 base at J, leaving 8 bases unmatched. The CDR3 is 16 amino acids. The CDR3 sequence: CASSRRRGSSYNEQFF. The CDR3 DNA reads TGTGCCAGCAGCCGCCGGCGGGGGAGTTCCTACAATGAGCAGTTCTTC.

This clone was seen a few times. The chain couples TRBV11-2 to TRBJ1-1; 8 positions match TRBD1. The length of the CDR3 is 13 residues. J was trimmed by 12 bases and V by 4 bases; bases with no gene match: 10. Germline V lookup: CDR1 SGHAT, CDR2 FQNNGV. CDR3 region: CASSSLSGQGPFF. The CDR3 DNA follows: TGTGCCAGCAGCTCCCTTAGTGGACAGGGACCTTTCTTT.

This chain joins TRBV5-1 and TRBJ2-7; 8 bases map to TRBD1. The germline CDR1 and CDR2 sequences are SGHRS and YFSETQ. The length of the CDR3 is 15 residues. Trimming cost V 2 bases and J 3 bases; bases outside gene matches: 7. CDR3 coding DNA: TGCGCCAGCAGCTTTTCCGGGACAGGTCTCTACGAGCAGTACTTC. This sequence encodes CASSFSGTGLYEQYF.

This clone appeared a few times. This chain joins TRBV14 and TRBJ2-1, with D perhaps matching TRBD1 (5 bases). V gave up 5 bases and J gave up 4 bases, with 6 bases separating them. This CDR3 has 12 residues. Germline CDR1 reads SGHDN; CDR2 reads FVKESK. In nucleotides, the CDR3 is TGTGCCAGCAGCAGGGGATACAATGAGCAGTTCTTC. Translated, it gives CASSRGYNEQFF. Complete variable domain (other parts from reference TRBV14 and TRBJ2-1): EAGVTQFPSHSVIEKGQTVTLRCDPISGHDNLYWYRRVMGKEIKFLLHFVKESKQDESGMPNNRFLAERTGGTYSTLKVQPAELEDSGVYFCASSRGYNEQFFGPGTRLTVL.

This chain connects TRBV5-8 to TRBJ2-7; D gene ambiguous. Trimming removed 0 bases at V and 2 bases at J, with 6 bases between. The V gene's germline CDR1 is SGHTS and CDR2 YDEGEE. The CDR3 has 13 amino acids. CDR3 sequence reads: CASSLGRTYEQYF. The CDR3 DNA reads as TGTGCCAGCAGCTTGGGCAGGACCTACGAGCAGTACTTC.

V usage is TRBV6-1 and J usage is TRBJ1-3; D is uncertain. Per the germline V gene, CDR1 is MNHNS and CDR2 is SASEGT. The V end lost 5 bases, the J end lost 4 bases, and 9 bases lay between the germline ends. This CDR3 region has 13 residues. The chain's CDR3 is CASSNNAGNTIYF. The CDR3 DNA is TGTGCCAGCAGTAATAATGCGGGAAACACCATATATTTT.

The chain couples TRBV28 to TRBJ1-6; 7 bases fit TRBD1. J gave up 3 bases and V 4 bases, and 9 bases lay outside the gene matches. The germline V gene has CDR1 MDHEN and CDR2 SYDVKM. CDR3 size: 17 residues. CDR3 protein: CASSSFTGAGYNSPLHF. In nucleotides, the CDR3 is TGTGCCAGCAGTTCGTTCACAGGGGCAGGCTATAATTCACCCCTCCACTTT. Looking up the rest from reference TRBV28 and TRBJ1-6 gives the full variable domain: DVKVTQSSRYLVKRTGEKVFLECVQDMDHENMFWYRQDPGLGLRLIYFSYDVKMKEKGDIPEGYSVSREKKERFSLILESASTNQTSMYLCASSSFTGAGYNSPLHFGNGTRLTVT.

The V and J genes are TRBV7-9 and TRBJ1-4; 9 bases line up with TRBD1. The CDR3 covers 13 residues. J lost 8 bases, V lost 7 bases, and 5 bases had no gene match. The germline gives CDR1 SEHNR, CDR2 FQNEAQ (reference sequence). CDR3 sequence (DNA): TGTGCCAGCAAGACAGGGGGAGTAGAAAAACTGTTTTTT. Its translation: CASKTGGVEKLFF.

The CDR3 loop reads CASSSGWGQTSYSSYNEQFF. The CDR3 DNA reads as TGCGCCAGCAGCTCTGGATGGGGACAGACTTCTTACAGCTCCTACAATGAGCAGTTCTTC. The V and J genes are TRBV5-1 and TRBJ2-1; TRBD1 aligns across 7 bases. The V and J ends lost 3 bases and 0 bases, in that order; junction bases with no gene match: 18. Germline V gene data show CDR1 as SGHRS and CDR2 as YFSETQ. The CDR3 is 20 residues long.

The chain recombines TRBV6-5 with TRBJ2-7; possible D gene TRBD2, 5 bases. The V end lost 0 bases, the J end lost 3 bases, and 6 bases lay between the germline ends. Germline V CDR1 and CDR2: MNHEY, SVGAGI. The CDR3 has 13 residues. CDR3 in amino acids: CASSYSRDYEQYF. The CDR3 DNA is TGTGCCAGCAGTTACTCGAGGGACTACGAGCAGTACTTC.

A note on this clone: One end of the junction is discordant with germline, which a read error may explain. This chain connects TRBV7-8 to TRBJ1-5; D remains ambiguous. CDR1 and CDR2 (germline): SGHVS, FQNEAQ. The CDR3 contains 17 residues. The CDR3 DNA is TGTGCCAGCACCTTATCCTTGGATCGAGGGCGCAATCAGCCCCAGCATTTT. Translated, it gives CASTLSLDRGRNQPQHF. The full variable domain, rest sourced from reference TRBV7-8 and TRBJ1-5, is GAGVSQSPRYKVAKRGQDVALRCDPISGHVSLFWYQQALGQGPEFLTYFQNEAQLDKSGLPSDRFFAERPEGSVSTLKIQRTQQEDSAVYLCASTLSLDRGRNQPQHFGDGTRLSIL.

This chain joins TRBV5-1 and TRBJ2-2, with 9 bases lining up with TRBD1. Germline assignment: CDR1 SGHRS and CDR2 YFSETQ. V shed 4 bases, J shed 5 bases, and the junction held 6 bases outside the gene matches. This CDR3 has 15 amino acids. The CDR3 loop reads CASSPQGAQTGELFF. Written as DNA, the CDR3 is TGCGCCAGCAGCCCACAGGGGGCGCAGACCGGGGAGCTGTTTTTT.

The table lists this clone with a count of one. The chain has TRBV7-9 and TRBJ2-2; 8 positions agree with TRBD2. Trimming at V came to 5 bases and at J to 7 bases, leaving 9 bases not matched to a gene. Looked up from germline, CDR1 is SEHNR and CDR2 is FQNEAQ (reference sequence). This CDR3 comprises 15 residues. The CDR3 reads CASSRTREGIGELFF. Here the CDR3 DNA reads TGTGCCAGCAGCCGAACCCGGGAGGGGATCGGGGAGCTGTTTTTT.

The genes are TRBV13 and TRBJ2-1, with TRBD2 identical over 10 bases. Losses at the gene ends were 4 bases for V and 8 bases for J; bases not matched to a gene: 11. The CDR3 consists of 16 residues. Germline V gene data show CDR1 as PRHDT and CDR2 as FYEKMQ (reference sequence). CDR3 nucleotides: TGTGCCAGCAGCTCCGCCCGAAAACTAGCGGGATATGAGCAGTTCTTC. It translates to CASSSARKLAGYEQFF.

The chain has TRBV15 and TRBJ2-7; 7 bases align to TRBD1. Looked up from germline, CDR1 is LNHNV and CDR2 is YYDKDF (reference sequence). V trimming: 3 bases; J trimming: 4 bases; junction bases outside the gene matches: 12. CDR3 length: 16 residues. CDR3 sequence (DNA): TGTGCCACCAGCAGGGGGAGACAGGGAGTCTCGTACGAGCAGTACTTC. Amino acids: CATSRGRQGVSYEQYF.

The chain is built from TRBV5-4 and TRBJ2-7; a possible D gene is TRBD2 (6 bases). The CDR3 extends over 14 amino acids. V lost 4 bases to trimming and J lost 2 bases, with 13 bases between them. Germline loops: CDR1 SGHNT, CDR2 YYREEE (reference sequence). The CDR3 spells CASSPVAAPYEQYF. The CDR3 coding sequence is TGTGCCAGCAGCCCTGTAGCGGCCCCCTACGAGCAGTACTTC. Using reference TRBV5-4 and TRBJ2-7 for the parts outside the CDR3, the full variable domain is ETGVTQSPTHLIKTRGQQVTLRCSSQSGHNTVSWYQQALGQGPQFIFQYYREEENGRGNFPPRFSGLQFPNYSSELNVNALELDDSALYLCASSPVAAPYEQYFGPGTRLTVT.

The V and J genes are TRBV6-5 and TRBJ2-1; 8 nucleotides match TRBD1. Unmatched junction bases numbered 12, after V lost 8 bases and J lost 6 bases. The length of the CDR3 is 15 residues. Germline V gene sequence: CDR1 MNHEY, CDR2 SVGAGI. DNA of the CDR3: TGTGCCAGCCTAAGCAGGGGGCAGATGGGCAATGAGCAGTTCTTC. Protein product: CASLSRGQMGNEQFF.

The chain uses TRBV6-6 and TRBJ2-3, with TRBD1 as a possible D gene (5 bases). Trimming left V 2 bases short and J 1 base short, with 7 bases between. CDR1 MNHNY and CDR2 SVGAGI come from the germline V gene (reference sequence). The CDR3 consists of 14 residues. This chain's CDR3 is CASSYGAGTDTQYF. The CDR3 DNA follows: TGTGCCAGCAGTTACGGGGCGGGCACAGATACGCAGTATTTT.

This sequence joins TRBV6-4 and TRBJ2-3; TRBD2 might be the D (6 bases). The V and J ends lost 5 bases and 5 bases respectively, with 17 bases between them. Germline CDR1 and CDR2: MRHNA and SNTAGT. This CDR3 contains 15 residues. CDR3 DNA sequence: TGTGCCAGCAGTCCATCGCCCTTGGAGGGAGATACGCAGTATTTT. The encoded protein is CASSPSPLEGDTQYF.

This clone was counted only a few times. V and J are TRBV2 and TRBJ2-1; 10 bases agree with TRBD2. The CDR3 length is 16 residues. Trimming took 5 bases from V and 4 from J; bases not matched to a gene: 8. Germline V gives CDR1 SNHLY, CDR2 FYNNEI. CDR3 coding DNA: TGTGCCAGCAGTCGGTCGAGCGGGGGGGCGTACAATGAGCAGTTCTTC. It is translated as CASSRSSGGAYNEQFF. The full variable domain, with the rest looked up from reference TRBV2 and TRBJ2-1, is EPEVTQTPSHQVTQMGQEVILRCVPISNHLYFYWYRQILGQKVEFLVSFYNNEISEKSEIFDDQFSVERPDGSNFTLKIRSTKLEDSAMYFCASSRSSGGAYNEQFFGPGTRLTVL.